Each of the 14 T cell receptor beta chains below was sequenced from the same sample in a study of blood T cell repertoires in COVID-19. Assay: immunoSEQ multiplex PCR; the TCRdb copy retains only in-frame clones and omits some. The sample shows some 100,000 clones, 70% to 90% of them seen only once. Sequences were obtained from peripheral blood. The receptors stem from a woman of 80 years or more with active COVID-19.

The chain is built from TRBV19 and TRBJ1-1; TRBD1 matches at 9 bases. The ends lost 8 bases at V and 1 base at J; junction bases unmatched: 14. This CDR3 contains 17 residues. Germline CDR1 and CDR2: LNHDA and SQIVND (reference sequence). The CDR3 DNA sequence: TGTGCCAGTGTCGAAGCCGGGACAGGGTTTCGGAACACTGAAGCTTTCTTT. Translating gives CASVEAGTGFRNTEAFF.

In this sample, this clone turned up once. In DNA form, the CDR3 reads TGTGCCAGCAGCCCGCCCCGGACAGGGGACGAAAATGAGCAGTTCTTC. This gives the protein CASSPPRTGDENEQFF. The rearrangement joins TRBV5-4 to TRBJ2-1; 9 bases match TRBD1. Germline CDR1 and CDR2: SGHNT and YYREEE (reference sequence). Germline trimming cut 4 bases from V and 7 bases from J; bases unmatched to any gene: 12. The CDR3 extends over 16 amino acids.

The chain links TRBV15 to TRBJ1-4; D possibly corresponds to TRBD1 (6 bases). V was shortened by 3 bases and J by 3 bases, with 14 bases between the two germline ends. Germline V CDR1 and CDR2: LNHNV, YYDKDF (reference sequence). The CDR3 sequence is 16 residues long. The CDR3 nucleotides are TGTGCCACCAGCAGTCGGGGGGCGAATGCTAATGAAAAACTGTTTTTT. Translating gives CATSSRGANANEKLFF.

CDR3 in amino acids: CASSRWGDTQYF. CDR3 bases: TGCGCCAGCAGTCGGTGGGGCGATACGCAGTATTTT. The J gene is TRBJ2-3, the V gene TRBV5-1; possibly TRBD1 for D (5 bases). Germline values: CDR1 SGHRS, CDR2 YFSETQ. V was shortened by 5 bases and J by 6 bases, with 10 bases between the two germline ends. The CDR3 runs to 12 residues.

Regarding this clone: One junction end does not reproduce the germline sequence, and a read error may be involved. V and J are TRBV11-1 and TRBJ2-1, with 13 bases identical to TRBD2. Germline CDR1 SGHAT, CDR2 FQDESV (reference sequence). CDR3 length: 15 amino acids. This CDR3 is CASSLATSGRALMFF. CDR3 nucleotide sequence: TGTGCCAGCAGCCTAGCCACTAGCGGGAGGGCCCTTATGTTCTTC.

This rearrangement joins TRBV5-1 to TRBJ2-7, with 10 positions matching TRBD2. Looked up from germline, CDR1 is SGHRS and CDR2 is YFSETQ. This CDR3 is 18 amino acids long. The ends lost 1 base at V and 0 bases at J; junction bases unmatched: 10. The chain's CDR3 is CASSLSRTSGDSSYEQYF. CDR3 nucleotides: TGCGCCAGCAGCTTGTCTCGGACTAGCGGAGACTCCTCCTACGAGCAGTACTTC.

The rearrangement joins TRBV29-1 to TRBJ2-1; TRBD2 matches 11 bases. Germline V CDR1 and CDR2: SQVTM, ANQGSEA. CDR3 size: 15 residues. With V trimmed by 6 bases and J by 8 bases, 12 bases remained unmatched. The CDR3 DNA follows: TGCAGCGTGCTCGAAACTAGCGGGAGTAAGGATGAGCAGTTCTTC. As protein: CSVLETSGSKDEQFF.

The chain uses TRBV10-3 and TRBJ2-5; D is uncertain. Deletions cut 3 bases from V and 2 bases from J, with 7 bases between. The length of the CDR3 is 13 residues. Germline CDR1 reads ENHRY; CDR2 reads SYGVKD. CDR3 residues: CAISDFRQETQYF. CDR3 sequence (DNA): TGTGCCATCAGTGATTTCAGGCAAGAGACCCAGTACTTC.

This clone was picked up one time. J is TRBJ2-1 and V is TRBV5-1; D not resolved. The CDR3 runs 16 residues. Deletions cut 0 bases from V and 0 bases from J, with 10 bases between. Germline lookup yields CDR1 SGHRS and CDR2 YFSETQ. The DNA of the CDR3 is TGCGCCAGCAGCTTGGAGGCGGTTTACTCCTACAATGAGCAGTTCTTC. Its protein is CASSLEAVYSYNEQFF. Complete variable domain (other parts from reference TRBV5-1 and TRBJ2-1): KAGVTQTPRYLIKTRGQQVTLSCSPISGHRSVSWYQQTPGQGLQFLFEYFSETQRNKGNFPGRFSGRQFSNSRSEMNVSTLELGDSALYLCASSLEAVYSYNEQFFGPGTRLTVL.

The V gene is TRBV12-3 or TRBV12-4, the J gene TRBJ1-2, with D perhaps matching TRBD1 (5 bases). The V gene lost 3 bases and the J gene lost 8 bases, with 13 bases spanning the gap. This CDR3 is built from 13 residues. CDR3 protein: CASSFGGSLGYTF. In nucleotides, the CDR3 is TGTGCCAGCAGTTTTGGGGGGTCTTTAGGCTACACCTTC.

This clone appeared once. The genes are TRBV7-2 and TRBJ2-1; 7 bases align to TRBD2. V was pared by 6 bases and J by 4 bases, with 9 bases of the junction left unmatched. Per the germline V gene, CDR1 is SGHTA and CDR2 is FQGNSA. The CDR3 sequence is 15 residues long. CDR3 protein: CASSLAATLYNEQFF. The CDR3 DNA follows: TGTGCCAGCAGTCTAGCGGCGACACTGTACAATGAGCAGTTCTTC.

The CDR3 protein is CASTGREDYEQYF. DNA for the CDR3: TGTGCCAGCACCGGCAGGGAGGACTACGAGCAGTACTTC. V and J are TRBV9 and TRBJ2-7; possible D gene TRBD2, 6 bases. CDR1 is SGDLS, CDR2 YYNGEE, per germline. V shed 6 bases and J shed 3 bases, with 13 bases lying between them. The CDR3 has 13 residues.

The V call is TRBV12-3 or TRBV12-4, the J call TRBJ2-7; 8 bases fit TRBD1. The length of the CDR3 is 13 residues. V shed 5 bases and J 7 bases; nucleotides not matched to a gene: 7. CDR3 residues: CASSAGQGLEQYF. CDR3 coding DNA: TGTGCCAGCAGTGCCGGACAGGGTTTGGAGCAGTACTTC.

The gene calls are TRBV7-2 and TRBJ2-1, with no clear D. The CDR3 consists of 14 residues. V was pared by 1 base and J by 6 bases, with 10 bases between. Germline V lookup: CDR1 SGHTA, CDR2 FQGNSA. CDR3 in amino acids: CASSLGGEVNEQFF. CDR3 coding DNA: TGTGCCAGCAGCTTAGGCGGAGAGGTCAATGAGCAGTTCTTC.